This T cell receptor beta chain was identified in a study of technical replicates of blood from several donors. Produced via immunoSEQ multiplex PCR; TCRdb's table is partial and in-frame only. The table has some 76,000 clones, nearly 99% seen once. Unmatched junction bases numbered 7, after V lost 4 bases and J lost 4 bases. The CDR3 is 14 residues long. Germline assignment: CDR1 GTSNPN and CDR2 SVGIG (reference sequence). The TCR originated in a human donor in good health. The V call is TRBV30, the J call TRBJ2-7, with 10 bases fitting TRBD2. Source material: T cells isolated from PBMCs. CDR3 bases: TGTGCCTGGACCTTTAGCGGGAGGTCTTACGAGCAGTACTTC. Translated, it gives CAWTFSGRSYEQYF.